This is a list of T cell receptor beta chains from one sample in a study of identical twins. TCRdb independently ran MiXCR on the 5' RACE reads; one entry per CDR3 protein. The sample consists of 600,000 to 700,000 distinct CDR3 sequences, approximately 22% of them appearing once. This same sample was also part of a study on T cells expressing NK-cell markers.

Sequencing used PBMCs. These receptors originate from a young woman in good health. CDR3s include the opening cysteine and the closing phenylalanine or tryptophan. The D gene is left open where the match is weak. Expanded clones get a size class; other rows say once, few or many, or leave the size out.

CDR3aa: CASREGGSAEAFF; CDR3nt: TGCGCCAGCCGCGAGGGGGGATCTGCTGAAGCTTTCTTT; j_gene: TRBJ1-1; abundance: few; d_gene: -; v_gene: TRBV5-1
CDR3aa: CASSLAGTGETQYF; CDR3nt: TGCGCCAGCAGCTTGGCTGGGACAGGGGAGACCCAGTACTTC; j_gene: TRBJ2-5; abundance: many; d_gene: TRBD1; v_gene: TRBV5-1
CDR3aa: CASSSRQGGGYTF; CDR3nt: TGTGCCAGCAGCTCGAGACAGGGAGGCGGCTACACCTTC; j_gene: TRBJ1-2; abundance: few; d_gene: TRBD1; v_gene: TRBV7-3
CDR3aa: CASSLGLFTYNEQFF; CDR3nt: TGTGCCAGCAGCCTGGGTCTCTTTACCTACAATGAGCAGTTCTTC; j_gene: TRBJ2-1; abundance: few; d_gene: -; v_gene: TRBV6-2/TRBV6-3
CDR3aa: CAISDTYSPLHF; CDR3nt: TGTGCCATCAGTGACACCTATTCACCCCTCCACTTT; j_gene: TRBJ1-6; abundance: few; d_gene: -; v_gene: TRBV10-3
CDR3aa: CSVGFGHTGELFF; CDR3nt: TGCAGCGTTGGCTTCGGTCATACCGGGGAGCTGTTTTTT; j_gene: TRBJ2-2; abundance: many; d_gene: -; v_gene: TRBV29-1
CDR3aa: CASSLEGGGNQPQHF; CDR3nt: TGTGCCAGCAGTTTGGAAGGGGGCGGCAATCAGCCCCAGCATTTT; j_gene: TRBJ1-5; abundance: many; d_gene: TRBD1; v_gene: TRBV12-3/TRBV12-4
CDR3aa: CASSLAGGGWYEQFF; CDR3nt: TGTGCCAGCAGTTTAGCGGGGGGGGGGTGGTATGAGCAGTTCTTC; j_gene: TRBJ2-1; abundance: -; d_gene: TRBD2; v_gene: TRBV12-3/TRBV12-4
CDR3aa: CASSQKRDRGYTDTQYF; CDR3nt: TGTGCCAGCAGCCAAAAGCGGGACAGGGGCTACACAGATACGCAGTATTTT; j_gene: TRBJ2-3; abundance: -; d_gene: TRBD1; v_gene: TRBV3-1
CDR3aa: CASSVVGQSDTQYF; CDR3nt: TGTGCCAGCAGCGTAGTCGGGCAGTCAGATACGCAGTATTTT; j_gene: TRBJ2-3; abundance: -; d_gene: -; v_gene: TRBV9
CDR3aa: CASRATSGMGEQYF; CDR3nt: TGTGCCAGCAGAGCCACTAGCGGGATGGGCGAGCAGTACTTC; j_gene: TRBJ2-7; abundance: -; d_gene: TRBD2; v_gene: TRBV12-3/TRBV12-4
CDR3aa: CASSLGPDTYEQYF; CDR3nt: TGTGCCAGCAGTTTGGGACCGGATACCTACGAGCAGTACTTC; j_gene: TRBJ2-7; abundance: few; d_gene: -; v_gene: TRBV27
CDR3aa: CAIRDSHNEQFF; CDR3nt: TGTGCCATACGGGACAGCCACAATGAGCAGTTCTTC; j_gene: TRBJ2-1; abundance: -; d_gene: TRBD1; v_gene: TRBV7-9